Listed here are 21 T cell receptor beta chains from one sample, sequenced in a study of blood T cell repertoires in COVID-19 (dated by TCRdb to the early 2020s). Library method: the immunoSEQ multiplex PCR assay. The table comes from immuneACCESS by way of TCRdb, which keeps in-frame sequences with V and J called. Part of the clones is missing from these tables; in studies checked, under half for an unresolved V gene and the rest for unknown reasons. For this sample the table gives roughly 70,000 clones, of which approximately 90% were detected only once. More than 6.5% of the sample is in the top ten clones. The sequenced sample consisted of peripheral blood. These receptors were obtained from a woman of 80 years or more with active COVID-19.

The gene calls are TRBV10-1 and TRBJ2-4, with D perhaps TRBD1 (5 bases). CDR1 is WNHNN and CDR2 is SYGVQD in the germline V gene (reference sequence). The length of the CDR3 is 19 residues. Trimming left V 9 bases short and J 0 bases short, with 27 bases between. The CDR3 loop is CARVNRAGRGPLAKNIQYF. CDR3 in DNA: TGCGCCAGGGTAAATAGGGCAGGGCGAGGCCCATTAGCCAAAAACATTCAGTACTTC.

This chain uses TRBV7-3 with TRBJ2-3; 14 nucleotides match TRBD2. V was pared by 5 bases and J by 5 bases, with 9 bases of the junction left unmatched. The length of the CDR3 is 17 residues. Germline loops: CDR1 SGHTA, CDR2 FQGTGA. This CDR3 is CASSTGLAGGVVDTQYF. CDR3 coding DNA: TGTGCCAGCAGCACCGGACTAGCGGGAGGCGTGGTAGATACGCAGTATTTT.

CDR3 loop: CASSLAGGLYNEQFF. The CDR3, as DNA: TGTGCCAGCAGTCTAGCGGGAGGGCTCTACAATGAGCAGTTCTTC. The rearrangement joins TRBV6-2 or TRBV6-3 to TRBJ2-1; the match to TRBD2 covers 12 bases. The CDR3 covers 15 residues. Germline values: CDR1 MNHEY, CDR2 SVGEGT. J was trimmed by 3 bases and V by 5 bases; bases with no gene match: 2.

The rearrangement uses TRBV11-2 and TRBJ2-6; D is ambiguous. The germline V and J ends were trimmed by 5 bases and 4 bases, with 9 bases remaining between them. This CDR3 comprises 14 residues. Germline lookup yields CDR1 SGHAT and CDR2 FQNNGV. This CDR3 is CASSTSTGANVLTF. CDR3 bases: TGTGCCAGCAGCACCTCGACAGGGGCCAACGTCCTGACTTTC. The full variable domain, rest sourced from reference TRBV11-2 and TRBJ2-6, is EAGVAQSPRYKIIEKRQSVAFWCNPISGHATLYWYQQILGQGPKLLIQFQNNGVVDDSQLPKDRFSAERLKGVDSTLKIQPAKLEDSAVYLCASSTSTGANVLTFGAGSRLTVL.

The chain recombines TRBV10-3 with TRBJ2-1; 10 nucleotides align to TRBD2. The CDR3 consists of 14 residues. The germline V gene encodes CDR1 ENHRY and CDR2 SYGVKD. V was pared by 5 bases and J by 8 bases, with 6 bases of the junction left unmatched. Here the CDR3 reads CAISFSGRRYEQFF. The CDR3 DNA follows: TGTGCCATCAGTTTTAGCGGGAGGCGCTATGAGCAGTTCTTC.

This clone was seen a handful of times. The chain links TRBV6-5 to TRBJ2-3; no reliable D call. Trimming cost V 0 bases and J 7 bases, with 8 bases left between them. Germline V gene lookup returns CDR1 MNHEY and CDR2 SVGAGI. The CDR3 length is 13 residues. The CDR3 protein is CASSYSGWNTQYF. CDR3 sequence (DNA): TGTGCCAGCAGTTACTCGGGCTGGAATACGCAGTATTTT.

This clone turned up a few times. The CDR3 DNA is TGCGCCAGCAGCCAAGGACTAGGGGAACCCTCATATGAAGCTTTCTTT. Encoded protein: CASSQGLGEPSYEAFF. V gene TRBV4-3 combines with J gene TRBJ1-1; D possibly corresponds to TRBD1 (5 bases). The germline V gene encodes CDR1 LGHNA and CDR2 YSLEER. The CDR3 is made up of 16 amino acids. V shed 1 base and J shed 7 bases, with 19 bases lying between them.

On this clone: The DNA is omitted, as the CDR3 cannot be located on it reliably, and the CDR3 follows TCRdb's listing. The chain couples TRBV2 to TRBJ1-2; the D call TRBD1 from the table was never checked on the DNA. The CDR3 is 13 amino acids long, termini counted. Per germline, CDR1 SNHLY and CDR2 FYNNEI. The CDR3 here is CASILGADYGYTF.

The J gene is TRBJ2-1, the V gene TRBV14; D gene unclear. V was shortened by 5 bases and J by 5 bases, with 10 bases between the two germline ends. The CDR3 spans 13 residues. In germline, CDR1 is SGHDN, CDR2 FVKESK. CDR3 sequence (DNA): TGTGCCAGCAGCGTTAGTCGCCACAATGAGCAGTTCTTC. This gives the protein CASSVSRHNEQFF.

This clone came up once. The chain recombines TRBV19 with TRBJ2-1, with 8 bases fitting TRBD1. J was trimmed by 8 bases and V by 5 bases; bases with no gene match: 11. CDR1 is LNHDA and CDR2 is SQIVND in the germline V gene (reference sequence). The CDR3 runs 15 residues. The CDR3 loop reads CASSPRTGRGDEQFF. In DNA, the CDR3 is TGTGCCAGTAGTCCACGGACAGGGAGAGGGGATGAGCAGTTCTTC.

This clone was detected only once. This rearrangement joins TRBV10-3 to TRBJ2-2; D perhaps matches TRBD2 (5 bases). The CDR3 runs to 18 residues. V lost 0 bases and J lost 4, with 18 bases in between. The germline gives CDR1 ENHRY, CDR2 SYGVKD. This CDR3 is CAISESRGKGSSTGELFF. The DNA of the CDR3 is TGTGCCATCAGTGAGTCTCGGGGTAAAGGGTCGAGCACCGGGGAGCTGTTTTTT.

This clone was found a few times. This chain links TRBV11-2 with TRBJ2-7, with TRBD1 matching over 10 bases. There are 14 residues in the CDR3. Trimming cost V 3 bases and J 5 bases; bases outside gene matches: 4. Per germline, CDR1 SGHAT and CDR2 FQNNGV. The CDR3 region has the DNA TGTGCCAGCAGCTTCGGGACAGGGGTGGACGAGCAGTACTTC. It translates to CASSFGTGVDEQYF.

This clone was observed once. This sequence joins TRBV12-3 or TRBV12-4 and TRBJ2-1; the match to TRBD2 covers 8 bases. The CDR3 sequence is 13 residues long. The junction had 8 bases not matched to a gene; V was cut back by 7 bases and J by 9 bases. The CDR3 reads CASIPGGGAEQFF. CDR3 DNA: TGTGCCAGCATCCCGGGGGGGGGAGCTGAGCAGTTCTTC.

The V gene is TRBV5-1, the J gene TRBJ2-7; perhaps TRBD1 as D (5 bases). Germline V CDR1 and CDR2: SGHRS, YFSETQ. The CDR3 consists of 13 residues. Between the trimmed V and J ends, which lost 4 bases and 2 bases, there was a span of 10 bases. CDR3 coding DNA: TGCGCCAGCAGCCCTACAGGACCCTACGAGCAGTACTTC. It codes for CASSPTGPYEQYF.

The count of this clone is one. The V gene is TRBV28, the J gene TRBJ2-7; the match to TRBD2 covers 9 bases. The V segment lost 3 bases and the J segment 4 bases; nucleotides outside the gene matches: 7. The germline gives CDR1 MDHEN, CDR2 SYDVKM. CDR3 size: 15 residues. CDR3 protein: CASSLIGGRDYEQYF. The CDR3 coding sequence is TGTGCCAGCAGTTTGATCGGCGGGAGGGATTACGAGCAGTACTTC.

The DNA of the CDR3 is TGTGCCAGTAGTCCGAGACTAGCGGGAGCGGGAAACAATGAGCAGTTCTTC. Its translation: CASSPRLAGAGNNEQFF. The gene calls are TRBV19 and TRBJ2-1, with 12 positions matching TRBD2. This CDR3 region has 17 residues. The V and J ends lost 5 bases and 5 bases, in that order; junction bases with no gene match: 10. Looked up from germline, CDR1 is LNHDA and CDR2 is SQIVND (reference sequence). Using reference TRBV19 and TRBJ2-1 for the parts outside the CDR3, the full variable domain is DGGITQSPKYLFRKEGQNVTLSCEQNLNHDAMYWYRQDPGQGLRLIYYSQIVNDFQKGDIAEGYSVSREKKESFPLTVTSAQKNPTAFYLCASSPRLAGAGNNEQFFGPGTRLTVL.

The chain combines TRBV27 with TRBJ1-2, with TRBD1 identical over 8 bases. The length of the CDR3 is 15 residues. Germline values: CDR1 MNHEY, CDR2 SMNVEV (reference sequence). Trimming took 5 bases from V and 4 from J; bases not matched to a gene: 9. CDR3 nucleotide sequence: TGTGCCAGCAGTCAGGGGGCTCCTAGCGGCTATGGCTACACCTTC. Amino acid sequence: CASSQGAPSGYGYTF.

The table lists this clone with a few counts. V usage is TRBV7-9 and J usage is TRBJ1-5, with D uncertain. The CDR3 runs 13 residues. Germline CDR1 is SEHNR and CDR2 is FQNEAQ (reference sequence). Trimming took off 1 base at V and 6 bases at J, with 7 bases between the two ends. The CDR3 reads CASSLDGSQPQHF. The CDR3, as DNA: TGTGCCAGCAGCTTAGATGGGAGTCAGCCCCAGCATTTT.

V usage is TRBV28 and J usage is TRBJ2-3; 7 nucleotides align to TRBD1. CDR1 is MDHEN, CDR2 SYDVKM, per germline. The CDR3 totals 15 residues. Trimming cost V 4 bases and J 3 bases; bases outside gene matches: 7. The CDR3 DNA follows: TGTGCCAGCAGTTCCCCGGGACAGACGACAGATACGCAGTATTTT. This encodes CASSSPGQTTDTQYF. Looking up the rest from reference TRBV28 and TRBJ2-3 gives the full variable domain: DVKVTQSSRYLVKRTGEKVFLECVQDMDHENMFWYRQDPGLGLRLIYFSYDVKMKEKGDIPEGYSVSREKKERFSLILESASTNQTSMYLCASSSPGQTTDTQYFGPGTRLTVL.

J is TRBJ2-3 and V is TRBV3-1 (or the pseudogene TRBV3-2), with D possibly TRBD1 on 5 matching bases. Trimming stripped 5 bases from V and 2 bases from J, with 11 bases between. The germline V gene has CDR1 LGHDT and CDR2 YNNKEL (reference sequence). The CDR3 totals 14 residues. The CDR3 loop is CASSWSRDTDTQYF. CDR3 nucleotide sequence: TGTGCCAGCAGCTGGTCCAGGGACACAGATACGCAGTATTTT.

As regards this clone: One end of the junction fails to match germline, which may point to a read error. The chain links TRBV5-6 to TRBJ2-1, with 10 bases aligning to TRBD2. Germline CDR1 is SGHDT and CDR2 is YYEEEE. The length of the CDR3 is 12 residues. CDR3 residues: CASSLLAGSSVF. The CDR3 DNA is TGTGCCAGCAGCTTACTAGCGGGGTCTTCGGTCTTC.